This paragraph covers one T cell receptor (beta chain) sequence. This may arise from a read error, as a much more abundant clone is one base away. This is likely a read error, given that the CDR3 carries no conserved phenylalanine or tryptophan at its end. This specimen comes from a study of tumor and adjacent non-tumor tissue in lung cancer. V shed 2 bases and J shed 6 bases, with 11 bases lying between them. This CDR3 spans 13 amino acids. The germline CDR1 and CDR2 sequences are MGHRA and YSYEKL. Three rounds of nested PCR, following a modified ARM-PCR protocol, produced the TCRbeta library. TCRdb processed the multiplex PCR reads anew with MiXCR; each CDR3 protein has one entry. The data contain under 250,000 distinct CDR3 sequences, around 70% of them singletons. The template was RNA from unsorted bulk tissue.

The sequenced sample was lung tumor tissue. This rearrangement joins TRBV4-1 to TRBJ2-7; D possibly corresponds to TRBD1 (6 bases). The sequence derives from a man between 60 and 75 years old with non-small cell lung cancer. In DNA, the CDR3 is TGCGCCAGCAGCCAATTACAGGGCTCCGAGCAGTACATC. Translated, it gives CASSQLQGSEQYI.